The 32 T cell receptor beta chains in this list originate from one sample, sequenced in a study of blood T cell repertoires in COVID-19. TCRdb's table, derived via immunoSEQ multiplex PCR, lists solely in-frame clones and lacks some. The table lists roughly 64,000 clones, approximately 90% of them singletons. The sequencing sample was made of peripheral blood. The receptors originated from an elderly woman with active COVID-19.

As for this clone: One junction end does not reproduce the germline sequence, and a read error may be involved. This rearrangement joins TRBV5-3 to TRBJ1-4; D gene unclear. TRBV5-3 counts as an open reading frame of uncertain function. CDR3 length: 11 residues. This CDR3 is CARGVTKKMPF. CDR3 DNA: TGTGCCAGAGGCGTCACTAAGAAAATGCCTTTT.

This chain joins TRBV7-8 and TRBJ2-1, with TRBD1 as a possible D gene (5 bases). The CDR3 loop spans 17 amino acids. Germline V CDR1 and CDR2: SGHVS, FQNEAQ. Trimming left V 1 base short and J 5 bases short, with 18 bases between. The CDR3 here is CASSLVVGPGLNNEQFF. In nucleotides, the CDR3 is TGTGCCAGCAGCTTAGTAGTGGGGCCAGGCCTAAACAATGAGCAGTTCTTC.

V is TRBV13 and J is TRBJ2-7; D is perhaps TRBD1 (6 bases). Trimming pared 2 bases from V and 1 base from J, leaving 6 bases between. Germline V gene sequence: CDR1 PRHDT, CDR2 FYEKMQ (reference sequence). The CDR3 contains 13 residues. The CDR3 DNA reads TGTGCCAGCAGCTTACAGGGGTCCTACGAGCAGTACGTC. It translates to CASSLQGSYEQYV.

The chain links TRBV11-2 to TRBJ2-7; no clear D gene. Looked up from germline, CDR1 is SGHAT and CDR2 is FQNNGV. V shed 3 bases and J shed 0 bases, with 6 bases lying between them. The CDR3 length is 13 residues. This chain's CDR3 is CASSFSSSYEQYF. The DNA for the CDR3 is TGTGCCAGCAGCTTTTCGAGCTCCTACGAGCAGTACTTC.

This chain connects TRBV7-8 to TRBJ2-3; maybe TRBD1 (6 bases). Germline CDR1 and CDR2: SGHVS and FQNEAQ. This CDR3 has 15 residues. V lost 0 bases to trimming and J lost 2 bases, with 9 bases between them. Written as DNA, the CDR3 is TGTGCCAGCAGCTTAGCTACAGGGAACACAGATACGCAGTATTTT. Protein sequence: CASSLATGNTDTQYF.

This chain connects TRBV10-3 to TRBJ2-1; weak D call: TRBD2 (6 bases). Trimming took off 7 bases at V and 0 bases at J, with 10 bases between the two ends. Germline V gene data show CDR1 as ENHRY and CDR2 as SYGVKD. The CDR3 has 14 residues. The CDR3 protein is CAIKTRDSYNEQFF. In DNA form, the CDR3 reads TGTGCCATCAAGACTAGGGACTCCTACAATGAGCAGTTCTTC.

The chain combines TRBV5-1 with TRBJ2-7; no clear D. Germline V lookup: CDR1 SGHRS, CDR2 YFSETQ. The CDR3 is 14 residues long. Trimming pared 6 bases from V and 2 bases from J, leaving 15 bases between. CDR3 sequence: CASNSSAQTYEQYV. The CDR3 bases are TGCGCCAGCAATTCTTCCGCACAGACCTACGAGCAGTACGTC.

The chain employs TRBV14 and TRBJ1-4, with unresolved D. Germline CDR1 is SGHDN and CDR2 is FVKESK. This CDR3 has 17 amino acids. V lost 0 bases, J lost 7 bases, and 18 bases lay in between. DNA for the CDR3: TGTGCCAGCAGCCAAGATCGAGCAATTAACGGAGGTGAAAAACTGTTTTTT. Its protein product is CASSQDRAINGGEKLFF.

This sequence joins TRBV4-1 and TRBJ1-2; D is ambiguous. V lost 3 bases and J lost 4, with 15 bases in between. From germline, CDR1 is MGHRA and CDR2 YSYEKL. CDR3 size: 15 residues. The CDR3 sequence is CASSHASLGGYGYTF. CDR3 DNA sequence: TGCGCCAGCAGCCATGCAAGTCTGGGAGGCTATGGCTACACCTTC.

This clone occurred once. The V call is TRBV5-1, the J call TRBJ2-2; D uncertain. Germline V lookup: CDR1 SGHRS, CDR2 YFSETQ. This CDR3 spans 15 amino acids. V was cut by 0 bases and J by 6 bases, with 12 bases left in between. The CDR3 DNA follows: TGCGCCAGCAGCTTGGGAGTCCTGGGCCCCGGGGAGCTGTTTTTT. Amino acid sequence: CASSLGVLGPGELFF. Using reference TRBV5-1 and TRBJ2-2 for the parts outside the CDR3, the full variable domain is KAGVTQTPRYLIKTRGQQVTLSCSPISGHRSVSWYQQTPGQGLQFLFEYFSETQRNKGNFPGRFSGRQFSNSRSEMNVSTLELGDSALYLCASSLGVLGPGELFFGEGSRLTVL.

The chain links TRBV2 to TRBJ2-5; TRBD2 aligns across 14 bases. With 4 bases clipped from V and 9 bases from J, the junction kept 7 bases outside the gene matches. Per germline, CDR1 SNHLY and CDR2 FYNNEI. The CDR3 extends over 15 amino acids. DNA of the CDR3: TGTGCCAGCAGTGCCCGGACTAGCGGGGGGAGGTCCCAGTACTTC. Encoded protein: CASSARTSGGRSQYF.

The chain couples TRBV7-9 to TRBJ2-1; possible D gene TRBD2, 6 bases. Germline CDR1 is SEHNR and CDR2 is FQNEAQ (reference sequence). The CDR3 runs 15 residues. Trimming pared 5 bases from V and 5 bases from J, leaving 16 bases between. CDR3 sequence reads: CASSRSGRGHNEQFF. CDR3 coding DNA: TGTGCCAGCAGCCGATCGGGGCGGGGACACAATGAGCAGTTCTTC.

The chain recombines TRBV2 with TRBJ2-7; TRBD1 aligns across 7 bases. This CDR3 comprises 15 residues. The V gene end was trimmed by 5 bases and the J gene end by 0 bases; junction bases not matched to a gene: 7. From germline, CDR1 is SNHLY and CDR2 FYNNEI. The CDR3 coding sequence is TGTGCCAGCAGTCCCGGACAGGCCAGCTCCTACGAGCAGTACGTC. Translating it yields CASSPGQASSYEQYV.

The chain employs TRBV12-2 and TRBJ2-1; the table gives TRBD2 as D, unverified against the DNA. TRBV12-2 is flagged as a pseudogene. CDR3 length: 16 amino acids. The CDR3 nucleotides read TGTGCAAGTCGCTTACCGCAGTTCCGGGAGGGAGACGAGCAGTTCTTC. Its translation: CASRLPQFREGDEQFF.

The rearrangement joins TRBV5-6 to TRBJ2-4, with 10 bases that match TRBD1. The germline V gene encodes CDR1 SGHDT and CDR2 YYEEEE. The CDR3 has 15 residues. V was pared by 4 bases and J by 1 base, with 2 bases of the junction left unmatched. The DNA of the CDR3 is TGTGCCAGCAGCCGGGGACAGGGGGCCAAAAACATTCAGTACTTC. Its protein product is CASSRGQGAKNIQYF.

The gene calls are TRBV30 and TRBJ2-7; 7 bases match TRBD1. Germline lookup yields CDR1 GTSNPN and CDR2 SVGIG (reference sequence). There are 13 residues in the CDR3. With 1 base clipped from V and 3 bases from J, the junction kept 3 bases outside the gene matches. CDR3 protein: CAWSADRVYEQYF. In DNA, the CDR3 is TGTGCCTGGAGTGCCGACAGGGTCTACGAGCAGTACTTC. Supplemented by reference TRBV30 and TRBJ2-7, the full variable domain reads SQTIHQWPATLVQPVGSPLSLECTVEGTSNPNLYWYRQAAGRGLQLLFYSVGIGQISSEVPQNLSASRPQDRQFILSSKKLLLSDSGFYLCAWSADRVYEQYFGPGTRLTVT.

The rearrangement links TRBV3-1 (or the pseudogene TRBV3-2) to TRBJ1-1; TRBD1 agrees at 10 bases. There are 17 residues in the CDR3. After removal of 1 base from V and 6 bases from J, the junction contained 11 bases not matched to a gene. The V gene's germline CDR1 is LGHDT and CDR2 YNNKEL (reference sequence). The CDR3 sequence: CASSQAGRGTGVPEAFF. CDR3 DNA: TGTGCCAGCAGCCAAGCGGGTCGGGGGACAGGGGTCCCTGAAGCTTTCTTT.

J is TRBJ1-4 and V is TRBV30; TRBD1 matches 7 bases. Germline loops: CDR1 GTSNPN, CDR2 SVGIG (reference sequence). The length of the CDR3 is 13 residues. The V and J ends lost 0 bases and 7 bases, in that order; junction bases with no gene match: 2. CDR3 in amino acids: CAWSVAGGEKLFF. The CDR3 DNA reads as TGTGCCTGGAGTGTTGCAGGGGGTGAAAAACTGTTTTTT.

The J gene is TRBJ1-2, the V gene TRBV5-1; D possibly corresponds to TRBD1 (5 bases). Trimming shortened V by 1 base and J by 6 bases, and 13 bases separated the two germline ends. Per the germline V gene, CDR1 is SGHRS and CDR2 is YFSETQ. CDR3 length equals 14 residues. CDR3 coding DNA: TGCGCCAGCAGCTTGAGCGGGGGGTCCGATGGCTACACCTTC. Translated, it gives CASSLSGGSDGYTF.

The chain has TRBV28 and TRBJ1-5; D not resolved. The CDR3 loop spans 13 amino acids. Deletions cut 3 bases from V and 4 bases from J, with 7 bases between. Germline values: CDR1 MDHEN, CDR2 SYDVKM. The DNA for the CDR3 is TGTGCCAGCAGTTTCCCCGTAAATCAGCCCCAGCATTTT. Its translation: CASSFPVNQPQHF.

The V call is TRBV19, the J call TRBJ2-1; D ambiguous. Looked up from germline, CDR1 is LNHDA and CDR2 is SQIVND (reference sequence). The CDR3 is 13 amino acids. V was trimmed by 1 base and J by 9 bases, leaving 10 bases between them. The CDR3 nucleotides read TGTGCCAGTAGTATAGGGGCCACCGGTGAGCAGTTCTTC. Residues: CASSIGATGEQFF.

This chain uses TRBV2 with TRBJ2-2; 8 bases fit TRBD1. Germline CDR1 reads SNHLY; CDR2 reads FYNNEI. Unmatched junction bases numbered 19, after V lost 6 bases and J lost 7 bases. The CDR3 covers 18 residues. The CDR3 spells CASRTATTGDRNFGELFF. CDR3 sequence (DNA): TGTGCCAGCAGGACCGCGACCACCGGGGACAGGAACTTCGGGGAGCTGTTTTTT.

J is TRBJ2-1 and V is TRBV7-6, with 9 bases lining up with TRBD2. This CDR3 spans 16 amino acids. CDR1 and CDR2 (germline): SGHVS, FNYEAQ. The V gene end was trimmed by 4 bases and the J gene end by 0 bases; junction bases not matched to a gene: 4. The CDR3 region is CASSSFSGSSYNEQFF. The DNA of the CDR3 is TGTGCCAGCAGCTCATTTAGCGGGAGCTCCTACAATGAGCAGTTCTTC.

The chain employs TRBV30 and TRBJ1-2; 9 bases align to TRBD1. The germline CDR1 and CDR2 sequences are GTSNPN and SVGIG (reference sequence). The CDR3 totals 12 residues. V dropped 1 base and J dropped 7; count of bases not matched to a gene: 1. The CDR3 spells CAWSATGGGYTF. The CDR3 nucleotides are TGTGCCTGGAGTGCGACAGGGGGTGGCTACACCTTC.

This clone was recorded once. This chain links TRBV19 with TRBJ2-2; 14 nucleotides align to TRBD2. With V trimmed by 3 bases and J by 1 base, 4 bases remained unmatched. Per germline, CDR1 LNHDA and CDR2 SQIVND (reference sequence). The CDR3 totals 18 residues. The DNA of the CDR3 is TGTGCCAGTAGTATCCTGACTAGCGGGAGGGGGAACACCGGGGAGCTGTTTTTT. Amino acid sequence: CASSILTSGRGNTGELFF.

This chain joins TRBV2 and TRBJ1-6; the match to TRBD1 covers 7 bases. The CDR3 length is 15 residues. V lost 4 bases, J lost 7 bases, and 7 bases stayed unmatched. The V gene's germline CDR1 is SNHLY and CDR2 FYNNEI. The DNA for the CDR3 is TGTGCCAGCAGTGCGGACAGGTGGGGGAATTCACCCCTCCACTTT. Its protein product is CASSADRWGNSPLHF.

The rearrangement uses TRBV9 and TRBJ1-6, with D possibly being TRBD1 (5 bases). The ends were cut back, 0 bases at V and 8 bases at J, with 12 bases in the middle. The germline V gene has CDR1 SGDLS and CDR2 YYNGEE. This CDR3 contains 15 residues. The CDR3 nucleotides are TGTGCCAGCAGCGTAGTGGGGGGTGGGGATTCACCCCTCCACTTT. Translation gives CASSVVGGGDSPLHF. Using reference TRBV9 and TRBJ1-6 for the parts outside the CDR3, the full variable domain is DSGVTQTPKHLITATGQRVTLRCSPRSGDLSVYWYQQSLDQGLQFLIQYYNGEERAKGNILERFSAQQFPDLHSELNLSSLELGDSALYFCASSVVGGGDSPLHFGNGTRLTVT.

The chain carries TRBV7-9 and TRBJ2-5; 7 bases fit TRBD2. After removal of 6 bases from V and 3 bases from J, the junction contained 7 bases not matched to a gene. The germline CDR1 and CDR2 sequences are SEHNR and FQNEAQ (reference sequence). There are 14 residues in the CDR3. In nucleotides, the CDR3 is TGTGCCAGCAGTACAAGCGGGGCCAAAGAGACCCAGTACTTC. It specifies CASSTSGAKETQYF.

This rearrangement joins TRBV6-5 to TRBJ2-7; 11 nucleotides agree with TRBD2. Trimming removed 7 bases from V and 2 bases from J; junction bases left unmatched: 4. The CDR3 has 14 residues. Germline V gene lookup returns CDR1 MNHEY and CDR2 SVGAGI. CDR3 bases: TGTGCCAGCAAGCCGGGACTAGCGGCCTACGAGCAGTACTTC. It encodes CASKPGLAAYEQYF.

V is TRBV6-5 and J is TRBJ2-7; TRBD1 is a possible D gene (6 bases). The CDR3 totals 15 residues. V lost 5 bases and J 3 bases, leaving 17 bases between the germline ends. Germline V CDR1 and CDR2: MNHEY, SVGAGI. This chain's CDR3 is CASSHTGSVGYEQYF. CDR3 nucleotides: TGTGCCAGCAGTCATACAGGGTCGGTCGGCTACGAGCAGTACTTC.

The chain carries TRBV19 and TRBJ2-1, with TRBD2 matching over 9 bases. CDR1 LNHDA and CDR2 SQIVND come from the germline V gene (reference sequence). V was pared by 5 bases and J by 5 bases, with 7 bases of the junction left unmatched. This CDR3 has 15 residues. CDR3 sequence reads: CASSPSGGQNNEQFF. CDR3 in DNA: TGTGCCAGTAGTCCGAGCGGGGGGCAAAACAATGAGCAGTTCTTC.

A word on this clone: In the same sample, other DNA sequences code for this CDR3. This sequence joins TRBV5-1 and TRBJ1-5; D is unresolved. The CDR3 spans 13 residues. CDR1 is SGHRS and CDR2 is YFSETQ in the germline V gene. Trimming pared 1 base from V and 4 bases from J, leaving 6 bases between. CDR3 protein: CASSLSGNQPQHF. The DNA of the CDR3 is TGCGCCAGCAGCTTGTCGGGAAATCAGCCCCAGCATTTT.